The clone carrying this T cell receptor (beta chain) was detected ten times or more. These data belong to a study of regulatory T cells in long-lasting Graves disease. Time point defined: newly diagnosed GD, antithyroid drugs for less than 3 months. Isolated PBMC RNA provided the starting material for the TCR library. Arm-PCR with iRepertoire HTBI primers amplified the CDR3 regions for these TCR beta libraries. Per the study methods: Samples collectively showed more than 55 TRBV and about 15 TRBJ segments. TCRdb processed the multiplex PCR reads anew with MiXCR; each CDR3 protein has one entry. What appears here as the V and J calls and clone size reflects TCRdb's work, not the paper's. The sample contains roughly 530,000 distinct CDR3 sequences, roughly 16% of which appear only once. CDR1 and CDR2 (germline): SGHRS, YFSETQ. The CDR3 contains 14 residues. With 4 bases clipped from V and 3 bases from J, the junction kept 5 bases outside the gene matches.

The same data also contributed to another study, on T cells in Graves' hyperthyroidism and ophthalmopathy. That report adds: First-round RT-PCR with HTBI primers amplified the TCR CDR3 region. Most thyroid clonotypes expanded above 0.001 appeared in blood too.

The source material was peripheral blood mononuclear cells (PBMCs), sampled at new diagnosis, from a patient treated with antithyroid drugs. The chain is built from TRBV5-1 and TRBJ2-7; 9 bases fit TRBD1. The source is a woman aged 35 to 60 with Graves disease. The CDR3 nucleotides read TGCGCCAGCAGCATCAGACAGGGGGGCTACGAGCAGTACTTC. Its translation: CASSIRQGGYEQYF.